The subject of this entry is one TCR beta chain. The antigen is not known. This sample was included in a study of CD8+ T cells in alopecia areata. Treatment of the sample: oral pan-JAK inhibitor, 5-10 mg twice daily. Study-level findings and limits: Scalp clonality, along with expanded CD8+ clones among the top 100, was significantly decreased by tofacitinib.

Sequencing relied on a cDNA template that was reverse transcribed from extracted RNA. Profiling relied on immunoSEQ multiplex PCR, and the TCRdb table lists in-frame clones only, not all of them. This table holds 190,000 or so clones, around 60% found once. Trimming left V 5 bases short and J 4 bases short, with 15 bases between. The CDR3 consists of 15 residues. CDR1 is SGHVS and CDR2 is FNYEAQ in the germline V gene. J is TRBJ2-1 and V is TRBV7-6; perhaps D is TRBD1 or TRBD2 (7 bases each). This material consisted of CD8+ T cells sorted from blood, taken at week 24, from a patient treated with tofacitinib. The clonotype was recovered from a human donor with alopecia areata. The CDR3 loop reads CASSQGGPGYNEQFF. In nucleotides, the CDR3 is TGTGCCAGCAGCCAGGGGGGGCCGGGGTACAATGAGCAGTTCTTC.